The 9 T cell receptor beta chains reported below all come from one sample, sequenced in a study of radiotherapy plus CTLA-4 blockade in lung cancer (dated by TCRdb to the late 2010s). Preparation of the library involved the immunoSEQ multiplex PCR assay. The table comes from immuneACCESS by way of TCRdb, which keeps in-frame sequences with V and J called. Part of the clones is missing from these tables; in studies checked, under half for an unresolved V gene and the rest for unknown reasons. The sample table holds about 49,000 clones, of which around 77% were seen once. The ten largest make up around 10% of the sample. Here the sequenced sample was peripheral blood, taken from a patient treated with radiotherapy plus ipilimumab. These TCRs come from a human donor with non-small cell lung cancer who had stable disease on radiotherapy plus ipilimumab.

The chain couples TRBV28 to TRBJ1-2; TRBD1 matches 8 bases. V trimming: 6 bases; J trimming: 3 bases; junction bases outside the gene matches: 9. This CDR3 has 15 residues. Germline CDR1 reads MDHEN; CDR2 reads SYDVKM. Here the CDR3 reads CASSSGGDNHYGYTF. The CDR3 DNA reads TGTGCCAGCAGCTCAGGGGGCGACAATCACTATGGCTACACCTTC.

The CDR3 region is CASGEGNYGYTF. DNA for the CDR3: TGTGCCAGCGGCGAAGGGAACTATGGCTACACCTTC. The chain is built from TRBV7-2 and TRBJ1-2; no definite D call. This CDR3 spans 12 amino acids. V shed 8 bases and J shed 2 bases, with 9 bases lying between them. The germline gives CDR1 SGHTA, CDR2 FQGNSA. Filled out from reference TRBV7-2 and TRBJ1-2, the complete variable domain reads GAGVSQSPSNKVTEKGKDVELRCDPISGHTALYWYRQSLGQGLEFLIYFQGNSAPDKSGLPSDRFSAERTGGSVSTLTIQRTQQEDSAVYLCASGEGNYGYTFGSGTRLTVV.

A few counts support this clone. This sequence joins TRBV28 and TRBJ2-1; the match to TRBD2 covers 10 bases. Germline V gene sequence: CDR1 MDHEN, CDR2 SYDVKM. CDR3 length equals 14 residues. The junction had 9 bases not matched to a gene; V was cut back by 8 bases and J by 8 bases. This chain's CDR3 is CASDSGGQGHEQFF. The CDR3 nucleotides are TGTGCCAGCGATAGCGGGGGGCAAGGGCATGAGCAGTTCTTC.

This clone was recorded a few times. The V call is TRBV7-2, the J call TRBJ1-5, with no clear D. The V end was cut by 1 base, the J end by 0 bases, with 7 bases between. Germline V gene data show CDR1 as SGHTA and CDR2 as FQGNSA. The CDR3 runs 15 residues. In DNA form, the CDR3 reads TGTGCCAGCAGCTTAGGAGGACTTAGCAATCAGCCCCAGCATTTT. This codes for CASSLGGLSNQPQHF.

This clone was counted only a few times. The chain recombines TRBV7-9 with TRBJ2-7, with TRBD1 identical over 10 bases. Germline V gene data show CDR1 as SEHNR and CDR2 as FQNEAQ (reference sequence). The CDR3 is 15 amino acids. V was pared by 5 bases and J by 0 bases, with 4 bases of the junction left unmatched. CDR3 coding DNA: TGTGCCAGCAGCCCGGGACAGGGGCTCTCCTACGAGCAGTACGTC. It specifies CASSPGQGLSYEQYV.

V and J are TRBV7-9 and TRBJ2-2; 8 nucleotides agree with TRBD2. There are 17 residues in the CDR3. Germline V gene lookup returns CDR1 SEHNR and CDR2 FQNEAQ (reference sequence). Trimming took 1 base from V and 0 from J; bases not matched to a gene: 4. The CDR3 reads CASSLGAGGTNTGELFF. DNA for the CDR3: TGTGCCAGCAGCTTAGGTGCGGGGGGTACGAACACCGGGGAGCTGTTTTTT.

This CDR3 reads CAISETSGPGKGNTIYF. The CDR3 region has the DNA TGTGCCATCAGTGAAACCTCGGGACCGGGGAAGGGAAACACCATATATTTT. The chain joins TRBV10-3 to TRBJ1-3, with a possible D match to TRBD1 (5 bases). CDR1 and CDR2 from the germline V gene are ENHRY and SYGVKD. CDR3 length: 17 residues. Trimming pared 3 bases from V and 4 bases from J, leaving 19 bases between.

The chain carries TRBV7-2 and TRBJ1-2; 7 bases line up with TRBD1. The CDR3 is made up of 13 amino acids. V trimming: 1 base; J trimming: 4 bases; junction bases outside the gene matches: 0. The V gene's germline CDR1 is SGHTA and CDR2 FQGNSA. This chain's CDR3 is CASSLGTGYGYTF. The CDR3 coding sequence is TGTGCCAGCAGCTTAGGGACAGGCTATGGCTACACCTTC. The full variable domain, with the rest looked up from reference TRBV7-2 and TRBJ1-2, is GAGVSQSPSNKVTEKGKDVELRCDPISGHTALYWYRQSLGQGLEFLIYFQGNSAPDKSGLPSDRFSAERTGGSVSTLTIQRTQQEDSAVYLCASSLGTGYGYTFGSGTRLTVV.

J is TRBJ2-3 and V is TRBV5-4; 8 nucleotides align to TRBD2. Looked up from germline, CDR1 is SGHNT and CDR2 is YYREEE (reference sequence). The CDR3 has 16 residues. J was trimmed by 4 bases and V by 0 bases; bases with no gene match: 7. CDR3 DNA: TGTGCCAGCAGCTTGGCGGGGGGGAAGGGGGCAGATACGCAGTATTTT. Its translation is CASSLAGGKGADTQYF.